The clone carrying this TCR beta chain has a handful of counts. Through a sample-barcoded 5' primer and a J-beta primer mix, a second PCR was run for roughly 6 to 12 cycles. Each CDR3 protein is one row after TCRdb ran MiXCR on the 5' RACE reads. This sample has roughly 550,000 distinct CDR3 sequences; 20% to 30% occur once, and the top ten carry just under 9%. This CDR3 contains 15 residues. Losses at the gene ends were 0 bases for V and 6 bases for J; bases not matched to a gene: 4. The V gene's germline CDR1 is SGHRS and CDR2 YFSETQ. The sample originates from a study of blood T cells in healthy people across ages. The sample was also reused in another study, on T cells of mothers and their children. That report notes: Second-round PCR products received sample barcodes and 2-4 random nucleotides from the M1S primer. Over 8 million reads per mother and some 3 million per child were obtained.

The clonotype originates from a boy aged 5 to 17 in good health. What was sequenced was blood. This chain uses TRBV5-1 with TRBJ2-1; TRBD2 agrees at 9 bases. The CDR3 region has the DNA TGCGCCAGCAGCTTGGGGACTAGCGCGTTCAATGAGCAGTTCTTC. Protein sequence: CASSLGTSAFNEQFF.